This T cell receptor (beta chain) emerged from a study of shared clonotypes between healthy human individuals. As concerns this clone: Its cognate antigen is unknown.

Naive CD8 cells lacked CD45RO and underwent positive selection for CCR7, leaving out terminally differentiated effector memory CD45RA+ cells. Study-wide results and limits: Read depth was anticipated to influence clonotype sharing among donors. Clonotypes not shared had lower generation probabilities than those common to all four donors.

The CDR3 length is 12 residues. Trimming cost V 1 base and J 8 bases, with 8 bases left between them. Germline lookup yields CDR1 LNHDA and CDR2 SQIVND (reference sequence). Method: immunoSEQ multiplex PCR; TCRdb's copy keeps in-frame clones and lacks some. The data contain nearly 2 million clones, about 94% of them singletons. V and J are TRBV19 and TRBJ1-1; D is ambiguous. The receptor was isolated from a man younger than 35 in good health. The sequencing sample was made of naive CD8+ T cells sorted from blood. The CDR3 here is CASSIVWGEAFF. CDR3 nucleotides: TGTGCCAGTAGTATAGTATGGGGAGAAGCTTTCTTT.